The 10 T cell receptor beta chains in this list originate from one sample, sequenced in a study of T cell responses to AZD1222 COVID-19 vaccine. Profiling relied on immunoSEQ multiplex PCR, and the TCRdb table lists in-frame clones only, not all of them. The sample lists roughly 130,000 clones, roughly nine tenths occurring once. Here the sequenced sample was peripheral blood, taken on day 0 of AZD1222 vaccination. The receptors derive from an adult in good health.

This sequence joins TRBV11-2 and TRBJ2-7; 7 nucleotides align to TRBD1. CDR1 is SGHAT, CDR2 FQNNGV, per germline. V shed 0 bases and J 2 bases; nucleotides not matched to a gene: 1. CDR3 size: 14 residues. CDR3 residues: CASSLDRGTYEQYF. CDR3 DNA sequence: TGTGCCAGCAGCTTAGACAGGGGGACCTACGAGCAGTACTTC. Looking up the rest from reference TRBV11-2 and TRBJ2-7 gives the full variable domain: EAGVAQSPRYKIIEKRQSVAFWCNPISGHATLYWYQQILGQGPKLLIQFQNNGVVDDSQLPKDRFSAERLKGVDSTLKIQPAKLEDSAVYLCASSLDRGTYEQYFGPGTRLTVT.

The J gene is TRBJ1-5, the V gene TRBV7-8; the D gene is possibly TRBD1 (6 bases). The germline gives CDR1 SGHVS, CDR2 FQNEAQ. The CDR3 runs 15 residues. The V end lost 2 bases, the J end lost 6 bases, and 14 bases lay between the germline ends. In DNA form, the CDR3 reads TGTGCCAGCAGCTTAAGGGACACGGTCGGTCAGCCCCAGCATTTT. It is translated as CASSLRDTVGQPQHF.

The chain links TRBV19 to TRBJ1-2; no clear D gene. The germline gives CDR1 LNHDA, CDR2 SQIVND (reference sequence). The CDR3 runs 17 residues. V lost 6 bases and J lost 5, with 25 bases in between. The CDR3 DNA is TGTGCCAGTAGCCTCCCGACAAGGGCCTCGGGCGTTTATGGCTACACCTTC. Residues: CASSLPTRASGVYGYTF.

The chain is built from TRBV10-3 and TRBJ2-5; TRBD1 might be the D (6 bases). V was clipped by 3 bases and J by 2 bases, with 10 bases between them. Looked up from germline, CDR1 is ENHRY and CDR2 is SYGVKD. This CDR3 comprises 14 residues. The CDR3 loop is CAISDRGPQETQYF. The DNA of the CDR3 is TGTGCCATCAGTGACAGGGGTCCTCAAGAGACCCAGTACTTC.

This clone appeared a few times. This sequence joins TRBV5-1 and TRBJ1-2; 10 positions match TRBD1. V dropped 2 bases and J dropped 4; count of bases not matched to a gene: 2. The CDR3 has 14 amino acids. CDR1 and CDR2 (germline): SGHRS, YFSETQ. The CDR3 region has the DNA TGCGCCAGCAGCTTAGGGACAGGGGCCTATGGCTACACCTTC. Translated: CASSLGTGAYGYTF.

Only one count was recorded for this clone. The chain is built from TRBV19 and TRBJ2-7; 9 nucleotides line up with TRBD1. Germline V gene data show CDR1 as LNHDA and CDR2 as SQIVND (reference sequence). Losses at the gene ends were 8 bases for V and 3 bases for J; bases not matched to a gene: 11. The CDR3 is 15 amino acids. CDR3 sequence reads: CASGTGSGRSYEQYF. The CDR3 DNA sequence: TGTGCCAGTGGGACAGGGTCAGGGAGGAGCTACGAGCAGTACTTC.

J is TRBJ2-5 and V is TRBV24-1, with 9 bases that match TRBD2. The CDR3 has 14 amino acids. The germline V gene encodes CDR1 KGHDR and CDR2 SFDVKD. V dropped 0 bases and J dropped 5; count of bases not matched to a gene: 0. The CDR3 sequence: CATSDLSGGETQYF. The CDR3 DNA is TGTGCCACCAGTGATTTGAGCGGGGGGGAGACCCAGTACTTC.

The chain uses TRBV28 and TRBJ2-5; no clear D gene. Germline V gives CDR1 MDHEN, CDR2 SYDVKM. This CDR3 has 16 amino acids. V lost 5 bases to trimming and J lost 5 bases, with 21 bases between them. CDR3 in DNA: TGTGCCAGCAGTACCAGCTGGGCCAACAGATGGGAGACCCAGTACTTC. This sequence encodes CASSTSWANRWETQYF.

A single count supports this clone. The chain links TRBV7-9 to TRBJ2-1; 7 bases map to TRBD2. Germline values: CDR1 SEHNR, CDR2 FQNEAQ (reference sequence). V was clipped by 5 bases and J by 6 bases; unmatched bases: 7. The CDR3 runs 14 residues. The chain's CDR3 is CASSRRTSINEQFF. DNA of the CDR3: TGTGCCAGCAGCCGGAGGACTAGTATCAATGAGCAGTTCTTC.

The chain couples TRBV24-1 to TRBJ1-1; a possible D gene is TRBD1 (6 bases). Germline loops: CDR1 KGHDR, CDR2 SFDVKD. CDR3 length: 14 residues. V lost 5 bases and J 7 bases, leaving 16 bases between the germline ends. This CDR3 is CATSGHGGGGEAFF. For the CDR3, the DNA is TGTGCCACCAGTGGTCATGGGGGGGGCGGTGAAGCTTTCTTT.